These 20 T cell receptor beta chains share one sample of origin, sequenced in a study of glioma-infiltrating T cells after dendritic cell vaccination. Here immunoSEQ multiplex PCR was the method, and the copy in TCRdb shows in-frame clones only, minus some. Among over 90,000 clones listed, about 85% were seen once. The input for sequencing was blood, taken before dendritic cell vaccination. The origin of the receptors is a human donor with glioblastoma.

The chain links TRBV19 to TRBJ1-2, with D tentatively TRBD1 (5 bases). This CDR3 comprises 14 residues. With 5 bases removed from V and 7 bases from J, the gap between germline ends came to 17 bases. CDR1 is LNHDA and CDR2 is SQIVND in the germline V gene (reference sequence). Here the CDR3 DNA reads TGTGCCAGTAGTCCCCGGGAGGGGACCGGTGGCTACACCTTC. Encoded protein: CASSPREGTGGYTF. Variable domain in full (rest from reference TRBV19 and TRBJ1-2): DGGITQSPKYLFRKEGQNVTLSCEQNLNHDAMYWYRQDPGQGLRLIYYSQIVNDFQKGDIAEGYSVSREKKESFPLTVTSAQKNPTAFYLCASSPREGTGGYTFGSGTRLTVV.

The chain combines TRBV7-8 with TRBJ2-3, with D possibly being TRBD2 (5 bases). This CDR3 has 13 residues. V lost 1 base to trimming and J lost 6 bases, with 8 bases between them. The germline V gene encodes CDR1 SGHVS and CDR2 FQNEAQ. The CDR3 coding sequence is TGTGCCAGCAGCTTAGGGGAGTGGGATACGCAGTATTTT. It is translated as CASSLGEWDTQYF.

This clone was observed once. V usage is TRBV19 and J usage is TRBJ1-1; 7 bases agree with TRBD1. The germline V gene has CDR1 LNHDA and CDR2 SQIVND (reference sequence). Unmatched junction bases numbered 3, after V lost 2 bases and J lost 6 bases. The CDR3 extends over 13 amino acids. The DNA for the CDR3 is TGTGCCAGTAGTATACAGGGGGTCGCTGAAGCTTTCTTT. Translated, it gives CASSIQGVAEAFF.

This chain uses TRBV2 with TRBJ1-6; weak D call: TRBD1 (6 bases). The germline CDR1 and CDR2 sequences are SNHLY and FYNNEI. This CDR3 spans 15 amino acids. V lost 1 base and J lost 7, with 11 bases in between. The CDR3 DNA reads TGTGCCAGCAGTGAAGAGACAGGCAGGAATTCACCCCTCCACTTT. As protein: CASSEETGRNSPLHF.

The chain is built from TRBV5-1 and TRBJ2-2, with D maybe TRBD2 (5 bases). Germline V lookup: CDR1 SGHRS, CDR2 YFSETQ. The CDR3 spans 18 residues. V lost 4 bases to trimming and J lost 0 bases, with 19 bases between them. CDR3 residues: CASSMGLGRETNTGELFF. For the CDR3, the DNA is TGCGCCAGCAGCATGGGGTTGGGCCGGGAAACGAACACCGGGGAGCTGTTTTTT.

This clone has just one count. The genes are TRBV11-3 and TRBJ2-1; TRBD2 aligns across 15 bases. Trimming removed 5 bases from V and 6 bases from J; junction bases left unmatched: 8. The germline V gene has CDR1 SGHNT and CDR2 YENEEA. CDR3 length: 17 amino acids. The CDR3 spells CASSAWTSGRGGNEQFF. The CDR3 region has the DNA TGTGCCAGCAGCGCATGGACTAGCGGGAGGGGGGGCAATGAGCAGTTCTTC.

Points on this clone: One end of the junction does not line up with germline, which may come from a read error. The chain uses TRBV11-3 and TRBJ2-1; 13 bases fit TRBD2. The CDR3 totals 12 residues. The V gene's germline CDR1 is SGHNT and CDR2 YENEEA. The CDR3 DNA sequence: TGTGCCAGCAGCTCCACTAGCGGGAGGGCCCTCTTC. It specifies CASSSTSGRALF.

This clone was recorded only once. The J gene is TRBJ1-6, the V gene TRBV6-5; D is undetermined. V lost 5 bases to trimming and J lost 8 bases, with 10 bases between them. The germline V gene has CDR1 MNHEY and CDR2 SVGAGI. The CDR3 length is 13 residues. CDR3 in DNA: TGTGCCAGCAGTCCCTCGATAGATTCACCCCTCCACTTT. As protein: CASSPSIDSPLHF.

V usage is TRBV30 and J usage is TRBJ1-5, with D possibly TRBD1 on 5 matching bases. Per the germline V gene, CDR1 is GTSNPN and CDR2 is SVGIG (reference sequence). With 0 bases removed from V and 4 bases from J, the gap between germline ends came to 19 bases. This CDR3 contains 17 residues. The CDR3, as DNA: TGTGCCTGGAGTGTACATCTGGCAGGGCTGGGAAATCAGCCCCAGCATTTT. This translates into CAWSVHLAGLGNQPQHF.

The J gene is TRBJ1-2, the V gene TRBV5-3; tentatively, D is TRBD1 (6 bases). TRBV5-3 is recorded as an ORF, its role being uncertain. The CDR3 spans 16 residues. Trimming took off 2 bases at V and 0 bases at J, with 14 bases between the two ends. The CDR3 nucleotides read TGTGCCAGAAGCTTTGCCACAGGGAACACTAACTATGGCTACACCTTC. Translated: CARSFATGNTNYGYTF.

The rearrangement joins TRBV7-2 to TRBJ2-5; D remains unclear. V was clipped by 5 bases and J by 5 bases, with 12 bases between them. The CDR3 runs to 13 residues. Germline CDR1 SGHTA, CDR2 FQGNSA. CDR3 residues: CASSRGPRETQYF. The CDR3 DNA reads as TGTGCCAGCAGCCGAGGTCCCCGGGAGACCCAGTACTTC.

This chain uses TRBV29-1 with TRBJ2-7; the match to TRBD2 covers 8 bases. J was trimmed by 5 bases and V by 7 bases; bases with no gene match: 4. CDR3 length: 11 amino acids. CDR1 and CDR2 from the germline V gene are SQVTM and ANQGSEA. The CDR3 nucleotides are TGCAGCGCCGGGAGGGTCCACGAGCAGTACTTC. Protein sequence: CSAGRVHEQYF.

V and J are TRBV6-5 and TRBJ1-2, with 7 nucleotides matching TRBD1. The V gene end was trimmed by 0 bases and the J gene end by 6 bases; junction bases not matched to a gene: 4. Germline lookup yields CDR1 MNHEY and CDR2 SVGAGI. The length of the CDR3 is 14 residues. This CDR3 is CASSYSTGVDGYTF. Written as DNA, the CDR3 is TGTGCCAGCAGTTACTCCACAGGGGTGGATGGCTACACCTTC.

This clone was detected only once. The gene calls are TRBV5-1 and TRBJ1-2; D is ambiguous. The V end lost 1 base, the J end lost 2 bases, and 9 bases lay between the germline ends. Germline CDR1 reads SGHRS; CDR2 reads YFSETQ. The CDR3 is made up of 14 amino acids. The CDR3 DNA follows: TGCGCCAGCAGCTTGTCTCCGGGAAACTATGGCTACACCTTC. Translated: CASSLSPGNYGYTF.

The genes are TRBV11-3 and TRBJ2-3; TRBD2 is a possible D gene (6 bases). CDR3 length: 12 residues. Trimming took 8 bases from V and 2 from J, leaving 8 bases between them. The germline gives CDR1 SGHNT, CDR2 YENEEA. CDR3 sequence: CASRGATDTQYF. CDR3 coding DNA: TGTGCCAGCCGCGGGGCCACAGATACGCAGTATTTT.

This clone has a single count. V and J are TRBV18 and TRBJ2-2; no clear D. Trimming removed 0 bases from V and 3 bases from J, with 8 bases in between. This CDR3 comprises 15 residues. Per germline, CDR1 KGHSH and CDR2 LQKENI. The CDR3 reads CASSPPATYTGELFF. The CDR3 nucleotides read TGTGCCAGCTCACCACCCGCTACCTACACCGGGGAGCTGTTTTTT.

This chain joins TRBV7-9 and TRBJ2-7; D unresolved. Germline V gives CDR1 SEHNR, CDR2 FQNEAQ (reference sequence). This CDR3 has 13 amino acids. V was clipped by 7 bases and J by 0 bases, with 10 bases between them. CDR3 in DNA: TGTGCCAGCACCAGGCAGAGCTCCTACGAGCAGTACTTC. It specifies CASTRQSSYEQYF. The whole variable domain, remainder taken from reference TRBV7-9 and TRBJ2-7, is DTGVSQNPRHKITKRGQNVTFRCDPISEHNRLYWYRQTLGQGPEFLTYFQNEAQLEKSRLLSDRFSAERPKGSFSTLEIQRTEQGDSAMYLCASTRQSSYEQYFGPGTRLTVT.

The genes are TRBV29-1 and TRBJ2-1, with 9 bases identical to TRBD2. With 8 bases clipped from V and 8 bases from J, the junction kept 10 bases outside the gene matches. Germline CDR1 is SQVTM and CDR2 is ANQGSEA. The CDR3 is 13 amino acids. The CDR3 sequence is CSSPGLAPYEQFF. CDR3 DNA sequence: TGCAGCAGTCCGGGACTAGCTCCCTATGAGCAGTTCTTC.

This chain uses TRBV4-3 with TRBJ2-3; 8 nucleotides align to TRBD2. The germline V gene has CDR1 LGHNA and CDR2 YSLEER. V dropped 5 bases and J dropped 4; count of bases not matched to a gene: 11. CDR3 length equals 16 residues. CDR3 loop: CASSLTVSGAPDTQYF. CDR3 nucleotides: TGCGCCAGCAGCTTGACTGTTAGCGGGGCCCCAGATACGCAGTATTTT.

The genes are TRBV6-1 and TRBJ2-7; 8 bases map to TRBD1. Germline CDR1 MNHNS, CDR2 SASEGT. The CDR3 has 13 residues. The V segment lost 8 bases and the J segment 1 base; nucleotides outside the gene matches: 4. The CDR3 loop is CASLDRGSYEQYF. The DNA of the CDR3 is TGTGCCAGCCTAGACAGGGGTTCCTACGAGCAGTACTTC.